The sequence of this T cell receptor (beta chain) was determined in a study of resident and recirculating memory T cells in vitiligo. Study observations and caveats: Different lesions suggested infiltration by different T cell clones.

Libraries were prepared by immunoSEQ multiplex PCR; TCRdb keeps only in-frame clonotypes and omits some of them. The sample gives more than 35,000 clones, around 90% of which show up once; more than 4% is in the top ten. CDR1 is SGHVS, CDR2 FNYEAQ, per germline. This CDR3 is 15 amino acids long. J was trimmed by 6 bases and V by 2 bases; bases with no gene match: 4. Note on this clone: Its antigen is not identified.

The TCR originated in a male donor with vitiligo. The sample was blood. The chain joins TRBV7-6 to TRBJ2-7; TRBD2 agrees at 13 bases. The CDR3 DNA follows: TGTGCCAGCAGCTTAAGGACTAGCGGGGGCCCCGAGCAGTACTTC. Protein sequence: CASSLRTSGGPEQYF.